The subject of this entry is one T cell receptor (beta chain). The target antigen is unknown. These data originate in a study of T cell responses to AZD1222 COVID-19 vaccine. General observations from the study: CD4 TCRs linked to vaccination spanned spike, dominating at 160-218 and 743-854.

Libraries were prepared by immunoSEQ multiplex PCR; TCRdb keeps only in-frame clonotypes and omits some of them. The sample has some 50,000 clones, about 87% seen once. V lost 0 bases and J 6 bases, leaving 10 bases between the germline ends. CDR1 is SGHRS, CDR2 YFSETQ, per germline. The CDR3 is 13 residues long. Pooled together were second doses at about 4 or about 12 weeks. This sequence was found in an adult who received the AZD1222 COVID-19 vaccine. J is TRBJ2-7 and V is TRBV5-1; D might be TRBD2 (6 bases). The sample in question was peripheral blood, obtained 28 days after the second AZD1222 dose. CDR3 in DNA: TGCGCCAGCAGCTTGGATCCGACTAGCGAGCAGTACTTC. This sequence encodes CASSLDPTSEQYF. Complete variable domain (other parts from reference TRBV5-1 and TRBJ2-7): KAGVTQTPRYLIKTRGQQVTLSCSPISGHRSVSWYQQTPGQGLQFLFEYFSETQRNKGNFPGRFSGRQFSNSRSEMNVSTLELGDSALYLCASSLDPTSEQYFGPGTRLTVT.